These 27 T cell receptor beta chains were sequenced from one sample in a study of T cells in Graves' hyperthyroidism and ophthalmopathy. TCR beta CDR3 sequences were amplified from RNA transcripts. First-round RT-PCR targeting the TCR CDR3 was performed with the HTBI primer set. One entry per CDR3 protein results from TCRdb running MiXCR on the multiplex PCR reads. Of 220,000 or so distinct CDR3 sequences in the sample, about 15% were seen once. The sample consisted of blood. Receptor source: a woman between 18 and 29 years old with Graves' ophthalmopathy.

V and J are TRBV2 and TRBJ1-5; 9 nucleotides align to TRBD1. CDR3 length equals 15 residues. J lost 5 bases, V lost 1 base, and 3 bases had no gene match. Per the germline V gene, CDR1 is SNHLY and CDR2 is FYNNEI. For the CDR3, the DNA is TGTGCCAGCAGTGAAGACAGGGGGCCATATCAGCCCCAGCATTTT. It is translated as CASSEDRGPYQPQHF. Drawing the rest from reference TRBV2 and TRBJ1-5, the complete variable domain is EPEVTQTPSHQVTQMGQEVILRCVPISNHLYFYWYRQILGQKVEFLVSFYNNEISEKSEIFDDQFSVERPDGSNFTLKIRSTKLEDSAMYFCASSEDRGPYQPQHFGDGTRLSIL.

This clonotype was found many times. The rearrangement uses TRBV12-3 or TRBV12-4 and TRBJ2-7; possibly TRBD1 for D (5 bases). This CDR3 contains 14 residues. The ends were cut back, 1 base at V and 2 bases at J, with 9 bases in the middle. CDR3 coding DNA: TGTGCCAGCAGTTTAGGGGGCGTCCCCTACGAGCAGTACTTC. It specifies CASSLGGVPYEQYF.

The sample holds many counts of this clonotype. V gene TRBV20-1 combines with J gene TRBJ1-4; D gene unclear. V shed 1 base and J shed 4 bases, with 16 bases lying between them. From germline, CDR1 is DFQATT and CDR2 SNEGSKA (reference sequence). This CDR3 comprises 16 residues. The chain's CDR3 is CSARVEEAQHNEKLFF. CDR3 nucleotide sequence: TGCAGTGCTAGAGTGGAAGAGGCACAGCATAATGAAAAACTGTTTTTT.

In its sample, this clonotype was seen many times. The chain joins TRBV29-1 to TRBJ2-3; 11 bases agree with TRBD2. CDR1 SQVTM and CDR2 ANQGSEA come from the germline V gene. The CDR3 spans 16 residues. After removal of 0 bases from V and 4 bases from J, the junction contained 6 bases not matched to a gene. The CDR3 is CSVEDRLAGKADTQYF. The CDR3 bases are TGCAGCGTTGAAGATCGACTAGCGGGGAAGGCAGATACGCAGTATTTT.

Many counts were recorded for this clonotype. An end of the junction differs from the germline gene, which may be a read error. The CDR3 sequence: CATRRDRVNEQFF. The CDR3 coding sequence is TGTGCCACCAGGAGAGACAGGGTTAATGAGCAGTTCTTC. The chain links TRBV15 to TRBJ2-1, with 7 bases fitting TRBD1. Germline assignment: CDR1 LNHNV and CDR2 YYDKDF (reference sequence). CDR3 length: 13 amino acids.

This clonotype was counted at least ten times. The V call is TRBV2, the J call TRBJ2-3; D is possibly TRBD2 (5 bases). V gave up 7 bases and J gave up 5 bases, with 22 bases separating them. The CDR3 sequence is 16 residues long. Germline V gene data show CDR1 as SNHLY and CDR2 as FYNNEI. The CDR3 DNA sequence: TGTGCCAGCAACACCCCGGGGAAGGATTCAGGAGATACGCAGTATTTT. Protein: CASNTPGKDSGDTQYF.

As regards this clonotype: Since a much larger clone is just one base distant, this may be a read error. The V gene is TRBV7-3, the J gene TRBJ2-2, with 11 nucleotides matching TRBD2. Germline lookup yields CDR1 SGHTA and CDR2 FQGTGA. The CDR3 totals 15 residues. CDR3 amino acids: CANSLTSGVTGELFF. The CDR3 coding sequence is TGTGCCAACAGCTTGACTAGCGGGGTCACCGGGGAGCTGTTTTTT.

This clonotype was detected many times. This chain uses TRBV12-3 or TRBV12-4 with TRBJ2-4, with TRBD2 as a possible D gene (6 bases). Trimming stripped 5 bases from V and 3 bases from J, with 17 bases between. The CDR3 is 16 residues long. For the CDR3, the DNA is TGTGCCAGCAGTCACAGCTCTCCGGGGGACAAAAACATTCAGTACTTC. This gives the protein CASSHSSPGDKNIQYF.

This clonotype has more than one count but fewer than ten. The CDR3 reads CASSQDPDRGGNTIYF. In DNA form, the CDR3 reads TGCGCCAGCAGCCAAGATCCCGACAGGGGGGGGAACACCATATATTTT. The gene calls are TRBV4-1 and TRBJ1-3; 9 bases are shared with TRBD1. J lost 7 bases, V lost 0 bases, and 7 bases had no gene match. Germline assignment: CDR1 MGHRA and CDR2 YSYEKL. CDR3 length: 16 residues.

The chain recombines TRBV7-2 with TRBJ1-5; 7 bases map to TRBD1. CDR3 size: 18 residues. The V gene end was trimmed by 5 bases and the J gene end by 5 bases; junction bases not matched to a gene: 18. The germline CDR1 and CDR2 sequences are SGHTA and FQGNSA. CDR3 DNA: TGTGCCAGCAGCCCTGAGGCCGGGACAGCCCCTGCGGATCAGCCCCAGCATTTT. Translation gives CASSPEAGTAPADQPQHF.

At least ten counts were recorded for this clonotype. This CDR3 is CASSPSRVHRYGYTF. In DNA, the CDR3 is TGTGCCAGCAGTCCCTCCAGGGTACACCGTTATGGCTACACCTTC. V is TRBV28 and J is TRBJ1-2, with D perhaps TRBD1 (5 bases). Germline CDR1 MDHEN, CDR2 SYDVKM. Trimming took 5 bases from V and 5 from J, leaving 18 bases between them. The CDR3 length is 15 residues.

This clonotype has at least ten counts. For the CDR3, the DNA is TGTGCCAGCAGCCAAGTCTTAGTAGGCACAGATACGCAGTATTTT. Encoded protein: CASSQVLVGTDTQYF. The chain combines TRBV3-1 with TRBJ2-3; D not certain. The CDR3 loop spans 15 amino acids. V was cut by 1 base and J by 1 base, with 9 bases left in between. Germline assignment: CDR1 LGHDT and CDR2 YNNKEL (reference sequence).

This clonotype was seen at least ten times. V gene TRBV12-3 or TRBV12-4 combines with J gene TRBJ1-6, with 9 positions matching TRBD1. This CDR3 comprises 15 residues. The V and J ends lost 1 base and 8 bases, in that order; junction bases with no gene match: 3. CDR3 sequence reads: CASSLVGQGDSPLHF. DNA of the CDR3: TGTGCCAGCAGTTTAGTGGGACAGGGTGATTCACCCCTCCACTTT.

There are many counts of this clonotype. This chain joins TRBV6-5 and TRBJ1-1; D may be TRBD1 (6 bases). The length of the CDR3 is 19 residues. Germline V gene data show CDR1 as MNHEY and CDR2 as SVGAGI. V lost 0 bases and J 0 bases, leaving 20 bases between the germline ends. DNA for the CDR3: TGTGCCAGCAGTTACTCGTTCTGGTCAGGGGCGCTCCTGAACACTGAAGCTTTCTTT. Its protein is CASSYSFWSGALLNTEAFF.

Sample share makes this clonotype medium-sized. CDR3 in DNA: TGTGCCAGCAGTTTCCTAATTAGTGGGCAGGGGGGCAATCAGCCCCAGCATTTT. It is translated as CASSFLISGQGGNQPQHF. The chain joins TRBV28 to TRBJ1-5; 7 nucleotides agree with TRBD1. This CDR3 has 18 amino acids. Trimming cost V 3 bases and J 2 bases; bases outside gene matches: 13. Germline V lookup: CDR1 MDHEN, CDR2 SYDVKM.

In this sample, this clonotype turned up a few times. One base away lies a much larger clone, so this may be a sequencing read error. The chain links TRBV11-2 to TRBJ2-1; 7 nucleotides match TRBD2. Germline V gene lookup returns CDR1 SGHAT and CDR2 FQNNGV. This CDR3 is built from 14 residues. The CDR3 DNA is TGTGCCGGCAGCGTAGCGGGCCCCTCAGGTGAGCAGTTCTTC. It yields the protein CAGSVAGPSGEQFF. Full variable domain (rest looked up from reference TRBV11-2 and TRBJ2-1): EAGVAQSPRYKIIEKRQSVAFWCNPISGHATLYWYQQILGQGPKLLIQFQNNGVVDDSQLPKDRFSAERLKGVDSTLKIQPAKLEDSAVYLCAGSVAGPSGEQFFGPGTRLTVL.

This clonotype was counted at least ten times. The chain uses TRBV6-2 or TRBV6-3 and TRBJ1-1; D gene uncertain. The V end was cut by 7 bases, the J end by 5 bases, with 14 bases between. CDR3 size: 13 residues. Germline assignment: CDR1 MNHEY and CDR2 SVGEGT. CDR3 loop: CASIMAGGTEAFF. Here the CDR3 DNA reads TGTGCCAGCATTATGGCGGGAGGGACTGAAGCTTTCTTT.

There are many counts of this clonotype. The gene calls are TRBV28 and TRBJ2-7, with TRBD1 identical over 7 bases. The CDR3 runs 15 residues. The germline CDR1 and CDR2 sequences are MDHEN and SYDVKM. V lost 4 bases to trimming and J lost 0 bases; unmatched junction nucleotides: 6. CDR3: CASSSFRTGSYEQYF. CDR3 nucleotide sequence: TGTGCCAGCAGTTCTTTTAGGACAGGCTCCTACGAGCAGTACTTC.

This clonotype has at least ten counts. This chain links TRBV3-1 with TRBJ2-3, with 8 bases lining up with TRBD2. CDR1 is LGHDT, CDR2 YNNKEL, per germline (reference sequence). This CDR3 spans 18 amino acids. V dropped 2 bases and J dropped 3; count of bases not matched to a gene: 13. DNA for the CDR3: TGTGCCAGCAGCCAACCCGGTCGGGGGGGCAGGCTAACAGATACGCAGTATTTT. Translated, it gives CASSQPGRGGRLTDTQYF.

The chain links TRBV19 to TRBJ1-1, with no clear D. CDR1 is LNHDA, CDR2 SQIVND, per germline (reference sequence). CDR3 length equals 12 residues. Trimming removed 6 bases at V and 7 bases at J, with 12 bases between. The CDR3 is CASRDRVGEAFF. The CDR3 nucleotides read TGTGCCAGTAGGGATAGGGTCGGTGAAGCTTTCTTT.

There are many counts of this clonotype. The rearrangement links TRBV28 to TRBJ2-7; 9 bases map to TRBD1. The CDR3 extends over 14 amino acids. Germline V CDR1 and CDR2: MDHEN, SYDVKM. With V trimmed by 5 bases and J by 5 bases, 7 bases remained unmatched. In DNA, the CDR3 is TGTGCCAGCAGTCCGGGACAGGGCTTAAACGAGCAGTACTTC. Its protein product is CASSPGQGLNEQYF.

This clonotype was observed a single time. The chain joins TRBV28 to TRBJ2-1; 15 bases are shared with TRBD2. V lost 7 bases to trimming and J lost 8 bases; unmatched junction nucleotides: 15. The CDR3 is 18 amino acids. The V gene's germline CDR1 is MDHEN and CDR2 SYDVKM. The CDR3: CASNPTVRTSGGDDEQFF. The DNA for the CDR3 is TGTGCCAGCAACCCAACGGTGAGGACTAGCGGGGGGGACGATGAGCAGTTCTTC.

This clonotype was seen repeatedly, ten times or more. This sequence joins TRBV4-3 and TRBJ2-1; D is unclear. V was cut by 0 bases and J by 6 bases, with 12 bases left in between. Per germline, CDR1 LGHNA and CDR2 YSLEER. This CDR3 contains 15 residues. For the CDR3, the DNA is TGCGCCAGCAGCCAAGATCTGCAGGCCTCCAATGAGCAGTTCTTC. Residues: CASSQDLQASNEQFF.

In its sample, this clonotype was seen many times. The CDR3 sequence is CASSLNLGQLQETQYF. The CDR3 DNA sequence: TGTGCCAGCAGTTTAAACCTGGGACAGCTCCAAGAGACCCAGTACTTC. The V call is TRBV28, the J call TRBJ2-5; TRBD1 matches at 7 bases. V lost 2 bases to trimming and J lost 1 base; unmatched junction nucleotides: 7. Germline V CDR1 and CDR2: MDHEN, SYDVKM. This CDR3 is 16 amino acids long.

Of note for this clonotype: An end of the junction does not agree with germline; a read error may underlie this. The chain recombines TRBV20-1 with TRBJ1-3; no reliable D call. Germline assignment: CDR1 DFQATT and CDR2 SNEGSKA (reference sequence). CDR3 length: 15 residues. The CDR3 DNA sequence: TGCAGTGCTAGAGATCACTGGAGATCTGGAAACACCACATATTTT. Translating it yields CSARDHWRSGNTTYF.

This clonotype was counted at least ten times. The chain combines TRBV5-1 with TRBJ1-6; D is undetermined. The CDR3 totals 17 residues. V lost 5 bases to trimming and J lost 0 bases, with 15 bases between them. Germline V CDR1 and CDR2: SGHRS, YFSETQ. CDR3 bases: TGCGCCAGCAGACCCGAACTACAGAGCTCCTATAATTCACCCCTCCACTTT. The encoded protein is CASRPELQSSYNSPLHF.

The chain couples TRBV28 to TRBJ2-3; 9 bases match TRBD2. After removal of 6 bases from V and 8 bases from J, the junction contained 15 bases not matched to a gene. This CDR3 contains 16 residues. The germline CDR1 and CDR2 sequences are MDHEN and SYDVKM. CDR3 sequence reads: CASSPAGGRAGATQYF. CDR3 coding DNA: TGTGCCAGCAGCCCAGCGGGCGGGAGGGCCGGAGCTACGCAGTATTTT.